Listed below are T cell receptor beta chains from one sample, sequenced in a study of CD8 T cells in Susac syndrome. TCRdb re-called the immunoSEQ multiplex PCR reads with MiXCR, one entry per CDR3 protein. The sample includes about 73,000 distinct CDR3 sequences, just under 95% of them seen just once. The sample taken for sequencing was CD8+ T cells from PBMCs. All receptors derive from a human donor with multiple sclerosis. Each CDR3 is given with its conserved first and last residue. Fields, in order: D gene, J gene, clone size, V gene, CDR3 DNA, CDR3 protein. A D gene is named only where the DNA matches it firmly. Clone sizes are given selectively: once, few, many, or a class where the clone is expanded.

D gene: TRBD1; J gene: TRBJ2-1; clone size: NA; V gene: TRBV7-9; CDR3 DNA: TGTGCCAGCAGCTCGACAGGGGGCCGCTACAATGAGCAGTTCTTC; CDR3 protein: CASSSTGGRYNEQFF
D gene: NA; J gene: TRBJ2-3; clone size: NA; V gene: TRBV10-3; CDR3 DNA: TGTGCCATCAGTGAGAGGTGGAAAATCTTGTCGGGGACAGATACGCAGTATTTT; CDR3 protein: CAISERWKILSGTDTQYF
D gene: TRBD2; J gene: TRBJ2-7; clone size: NA; V gene: TRBV25-1; CDR3 DNA: TGTGCCAGCAGTGGCCTAGCGGGGAGGAGCACCTACGAGCAGTACTTC; CDR3 protein: CASSGLAGRSTYEQYF
D gene: NA; J gene: TRBJ1-2; clone size: NA; V gene: TRBV19; CDR3 DNA: TGTGCCAGTAACCCCGGGCCGGGCCCCGGCTACACCTTC; CDR3 protein: CASNPGPGPGYTF
D gene: NA; J gene: TRBJ2-7; clone size: NA; V gene: TRBV10-2; CDR3 DNA: TGCGCCAGCTACGAGTGGGGCGCTGCTTACGAGCAGTACTTC; CDR3 protein: CASYEWGAAYEQYF
D gene: NA; J gene: TRBJ1-1; clone size: NA; V gene: TRBV7-9; CDR3 DNA: TGTGCCAGCAGCTTAGCGAAGGGTGCCCGCACTGAAGCTTTCTTT; CDR3 protein: CASSLAKGARTEAFF
D gene: NA; J gene: TRBJ2-7; clone size: once; V gene: TRBV29-1; CDR3 DNA: TGCAGCGTCGCAACAGGTACCGAGCAGTACTTC; CDR3 protein: CSVATGTEQYF
D gene: NA; J gene: TRBJ2-5; clone size: NA; V gene: TRBV13; CDR3 DNA: TGTGCCAGCACTAACCTTGAGGGCCAAGAGACCCAGTACTTC; CDR3 protein: CASTNLEGQETQYF
D gene: NA; J gene: TRBJ1-2; clone size: NA; V gene: TRBV20-1; CDR3 DNA: TGCAGTGCCCCGGGAGAAGCCAGTTATGGCTACACCTTC; CDR3 protein: CSAPGEASYGYTF
D gene: NA; J gene: TRBJ2-2; clone size: NA; V gene: TRBV4-3; CDR3 DNA: TGCGCCAGCAGCCAAGCTCCTGGATCGGTAGGGCACGGGGAGCTGTTTTTT; CDR3 protein: CASSQAPGSVGHGELFF
D gene: TRBD2; J gene: TRBJ2-1; clone size: NA; V gene: TRBV6-5; CDR3 DNA: TGTGCCAGCATAGGGCTAGCGGGAGCAAATGAGCAGTTCTTC; CDR3 protein: CASIGLAGANEQFF
D gene: NA; J gene: TRBJ2-3; clone size: NA; V gene: TRBV6-2/TRBV6-3; CDR3 DNA: TGTGCCAGCAGTTACTCGCACAGGGAGACGACAGATACGCAGTATTTT; CDR3 protein: CASSYSHRETTDTQYF
D gene: NA; J gene: TRBJ1-1; clone size: once; V gene: TRBV4-1; CDR3 DNA: TGCGCCAGCACCCCCGGGGGGCTGCCCAACACTGAAGCTTTCTTT; CDR3 protein: CASTPGGLPNTEAFF
D gene: TRBD2; J gene: TRBJ2-7; clone size: once; V gene: TRBV2; CDR3 DNA: TGTGCCAGCAGTGAAGCCAGAGCGGGAGGGGACGAGCAGTACTTC; CDR3 protein: CASSEARAGGDEQYF
D gene: NA; J gene: TRBJ2-5; clone size: NA; V gene: TRBV4-1; CDR3 DNA: TGCGCCAGCAGCCAAGAACCCATTCGCGAGACCCAGTACTTC; CDR3 protein: CASSQEPIRETQYF
D gene: NA; J gene: TRBJ2-7; clone size: NA; V gene: TRBV27; CDR3 DNA: TGTGCCAGCAGTCGTCAAAACTTCAACGAGCAGTACTTC; CDR3 protein: CASSRQNFNEQYF
D gene: TRBD2; J gene: TRBJ2-7; clone size: NA; V gene: TRBV7-9; CDR3 DNA: TGTGCCAGCAACAAAGCGGGGCCGACCTACGAGCAGTACTTC; CDR3 protein: CASNKAGPTYEQYF
D gene: NA; J gene: TRBJ1-1; clone size: NA; V gene: TRBV5-6; CDR3 DNA: TGTGCCAGCAGCTTGGACCAGGTTCTCATGAACACTGAAGCTTTCTTT; CDR3 protein: CASSLDQVLMNTEAFF
D gene: NA; J gene: TRBJ1-1; clone size: NA; V gene: TRBV6-5; CDR3 DNA: TGTGCCAGCAGTGATGGGACGTGGGTCACTGAAGCTTTCTTT; CDR3 protein: CASSDGTWVTEAFF
D gene: TRBD1; J gene: TRBJ1-1; clone size: NA; V gene: TRBV7-9; CDR3 DNA: TGTGCCAGCAGCAATACAGGGGGCTGGACTGAAGCTTTCTTT; CDR3 protein: CASSNTGGWTEAFF
D gene: NA; J gene: TRBJ2-2; clone size: NA; V gene: TRBV6-5; CDR3 DNA: TGTGCCAGCAGTTACTCGACTCAGGGGTGGCCCGGGGAGCTGTTTTTT; CDR3 protein: CASSYSTQGWPGELFF
D gene: TRBD1; J gene: TRBJ1-1; clone size: NA; V gene: TRBV6-2/TRBV6-3; CDR3 DNA: TGTGCCAGCAGAAGACAGGGGGAGATCCACAGGAACACTGAAGCTTTCTTT; CDR3 protein: CASRRQGEIHRNTEAFF
D gene: NA; J gene: TRBJ2-5; clone size: NA; V gene: TRBV12-3/TRBV12-4; CDR3 DNA: TGTGCCAGCAGTTTAAAACGAGGGGGGGAGACCCAGTACTTC; CDR3 protein: CASSLKRGGETQYF
D gene: NA; J gene: TRBJ2-5; clone size: NA; V gene: TRBV9; CDR3 DNA: TGTGCCAGCAGCGTAGACCGATCCCTAGGGACCCAGTACTTC; CDR3 protein: CASSVDRSLGTQYF
D gene: NA; J gene: TRBJ1-2; clone size: NA; V gene: TRBV6-1; CDR3 DNA: TGTGCCAGCAGTGAAATCGGGGGAGATGGCTACACCTTC; CDR3 protein: CASSEIGGDGYTF
D gene: NA; J gene: TRBJ2-7; clone size: NA; V gene: TRBV4-1; CDR3 DNA: TGCGCCAGCAGCCAAGATGGAGGAGGCACAATCTACGAGCAGTACTTC; CDR3 protein: CASSQDGGGTIYEQYF
D gene: TRBD2; J gene: TRBJ2-7; clone size: NA; V gene: TRBV27; CDR3 DNA: TGTGCCAGCTCCCGCGGGGGATCCGGCTACGAGCAGTACTTC; CDR3 protein: CASSRGGSGYEQYF
D gene: TRBD2; J gene: TRBJ2-7; clone size: NA; V gene: TRBV7-6; CDR3 DNA: TGTGCCAGCAGCTTCGGGACTAGCGGTGCTTCCTACGAGCAGTACTTC; CDR3 protein: CASSFGTSGASYEQYF
D gene: NA; J gene: TRBJ2-7; clone size: NA; V gene: TRBV29-1; CDR3 DNA: TGCAGCGTTGTCGGCGGGGTCGTCTCCTACGAGCAGTACTTC; CDR3 protein: CSVVGGVVSYEQYF